A single sample is the source of the 18 T cell receptor beta chains below, sequenced in a study of T cell repertoires in cytomegalovirus infection. TCRdb called the reads again in MiXCR, with one record for every CDR3 protein. Counted here are about 400,000 distinct CDR3 sequences, around 18% occurring once; the ten biggest clones make up approximately 10%. The specimen sequenced was PBMCs. All receptors come from a human donor in good health (CMV status not recorded). Some clones in this sample may be carry-over from other donors' samples.

This clonotype occurred many times. The chain combines TRBV12-3 or TRBV12-4 with TRBJ2-7, with TRBD1 matching 9 bases. This CDR3 is 16 amino acids long. The trim removed 5 bases at V and 7 bases at J, leaving 15 bases unmatched. Written as DNA, the CDR3 is TGTGCCAGCAGTCCCCCCACGACAGGGGGTTCTCGGGAGCAGTACTTC. Translation gives CASSPPTTGGSREQYF.

Ten or more counts support this clonotype. The genes are TRBV7-2 and TRBJ2-7; D call uncertain. The V end lost 3 bases, the J end lost 0 bases, and 9 bases lay between the germline ends. CDR1 and CDR2 (germline): SGHTA, FQGNSA. This CDR3 has 14 residues. The CDR3 sequence is CASSFGGLSYEQYF. CDR3 nucleotides: TGTGCCAGCAGCTTCGGCGGTCTCTCCTACGAGCAGTACTTC.

The table lists this clonotype with a few counts. At one end, the junction sequence differs from germline, possibly due to a read error. The V gene is TRBV5-3, the J gene TRBJ2-7, with no clear D. TRBV5-3 is identified as an open reading frame with a role that is uncertain. The CDR3 contains 12 residues. This chain's CDR3 is CASSLTVDEQYF. The CDR3 nucleotides read TGTGCCAGCAGCTTGACGGTCGACGAGCAGTACTTC.

This chain joins TRBV12-3 or TRBV12-4 and TRBJ2-3; D call uncertain. V was shortened by 3 bases and J by 2 bases, with 9 bases between the two germline ends. The CDR3 is made up of 14 amino acids. The CDR3 reads CASSFIRNTDTQYF. The CDR3 bases are TGTGCCAGCAGTTTTATACGAAACACAGATACGCAGTATTTT.

The J gene is TRBJ2-1, the V gene TRBV7-2, with 8 nucleotides matching TRBD2. The V gene's germline CDR1 is SGHTA and CDR2 FQGNSA. The CDR3 is made up of 12 amino acids. Trimming at V came to 3 bases and at J to 12 bases, leaving 4 bases not matched to a gene. The DNA for the CDR3 is TGTGCCAGCAGCTTCAGCGGGAGTGGGCAGTTCTTC. It specifies CASSFSGSGQFF.

This clonotype was seen a handful of times. J is TRBJ1-2 and V is TRBV5-1; D is possibly TRBD1 (5 bases). CDR1 is SGHRS, CDR2 YFSETQ, per germline. Trimming removed 2 bases at V and 6 bases at J, with 14 bases between. The length of the CDR3 is 14 residues. The CDR3 nucleotides are TGCGCCAGCAGCTTCCAGGGAAGGGAGAATGGCTACACCTTC. Its protein is CASSFQGRENGYTF.

V and J are TRBV7-2 and TRBJ2-1; D call uncertain. V was pared by 0 bases and J by 4 bases, with 10 bases between. From germline, CDR1 is SGHTA and CDR2 FQGNSA. CDR3 length equals 15 residues. The CDR3 nucleotides are TGTGCCAGCAGCTTAGCGATGGGCGGATACAATGAGCAGTTCTTC. It specifies CASSLAMGGYNEQFF.

The chain couples TRBV7-8 to TRBJ1-1; D remains unclear. Germline loops: CDR1 SGHVS, CDR2 FQNEAQ. V was trimmed by 6 bases and J by 3 bases, leaving 14 bases between them. This CDR3 has 14 residues. The CDR3 spells CASRTRNYDTEAFF. CDR3 nucleotide sequence: TGTGCCAGCAGAACTAGGAATTACGACACTGAAGCTTTCTTT. Filled out from reference TRBV7-8 and TRBJ1-1, the complete variable domain reads GAGVSQSPRYKVAKRGQDVALRCDPISGHVSLFWYQQALGQGPEFLTYFQNEAQLDKSGLPSDRFFAERPEGSVSTLKIQRTQQEDSAVYLCASRTRNYDTEAFFGQGTRLTVV.

This clonotype was seen only a few times. This rearrangement joins TRBV5-1 to TRBJ2-5; no clear D. This CDR3 is built from 14 residues. The germline CDR1 and CDR2 sequences are SGHRS and YFSETQ. V was clipped by 1 base and J by 5 bases, with 12 bases between them. The CDR3, as DNA: TGCGCCAGCAGCTTGCAGTCTGACGGGGAGACCCAGTACTTC. Protein sequence: CASSLQSDGETQYF.

This clonotype has more than one count but fewer than ten. V gene TRBV19 combines with J gene TRBJ2-3; 10 bases are shared with TRBD1. Germline values: CDR1 LNHDA, CDR2 SQIVND (reference sequence). CDR3 length: 15 amino acids. With V trimmed by 5 bases and J by 1 base, 3 bases remained unmatched. CDR3 in amino acids: CASSVGTGGTDTQYF. The CDR3 DNA follows: TGTGCCAGTAGTGTCGGGACAGGGGGCACAGATACGCAGTATTTT. Variable domain in full (rest from reference TRBV19 and TRBJ2-3): DGGITQSPKYLFRKEGQNVTLSCEQNLNHDAMYWYRQDPGQGLRLIYYSQIVNDFQKGDIAEGYSVSREKKESFPLTVTSAQKNPTAFYLCASSVGTGGTDTQYFGPGTRLTVL.

This clonotype was seen many times. The chain employs TRBV7-2 and TRBJ2-5; TRBD1 might be the D (5 bases). This CDR3 region has 15 residues. Germline V gene data show CDR1 as SGHTA and CDR2 as FQGNSA. V was cut by 2 bases and J by 0 bases, with 10 bases left in between. CDR3 DNA sequence: TGTGCCAGCAGCTTATCAGGGCAGAACCAAGAGACCCAGTACTTC. Protein sequence: CASSLSGQNQETQYF.

This clonotype was recorded many times. The rearrangement joins TRBV5-1 to TRBJ2-3; possible D gene TRBD1, 6 bases. Germline lookup yields CDR1 SGHRS and CDR2 YFSETQ. The ends were cut back, 7 bases at V and 1 base at J, with 22 bases in the middle. The CDR3 is 17 amino acids. The CDR3 protein is CASGTETGTMGTDTQYF. CDR3 nucleotide sequence: TGCGCCAGCGGCACAGAGACCGGGACAATGGGCACAGATACGCAGTATTTT.

This clonotype was counted ten times or more. The rearrangement uses TRBV7-2 and TRBJ1-2; D ambiguous. In germline, CDR1 is SGHTA, CDR2 FQGNSA. V was cut by 4 bases and J by 5 bases, with 11 bases left in between. There are 13 residues in the CDR3. The CDR3 here is CASSSYYYYGYTF. The DNA of the CDR3 is TGTGCCAGCAGCTCTTATTATTATTATGGCTACACCTTC.

The table lists this clonotype with many counts. The chain has TRBV7-6 and TRBJ2-5, with 8 bases fitting TRBD1. Trimming cost V 7 bases and J 2 bases; bases outside gene matches: 9. This CDR3 is 15 amino acids long. CDR1 is SGHVS and CDR2 is FNYEAQ in the germline V gene. The CDR3 nucleotides are TGTGCCAGCACCCTTGGACAGGGTGGACAAGAGACCCAGTACTTC. It translates to CASTLGQGGQETQYF.

The V call is TRBV19, the J call TRBJ2-7; 8 bases align to TRBD2. V lost 6 bases, J lost 5 bases, and 15 bases stayed unmatched. Germline V gives CDR1 LNHDA, CDR2 SQIVND (reference sequence). The CDR3 has 16 amino acids. The CDR3 DNA reads as TGTGCCAGTAGAGGATACAAAACTAGCGGACTGCACGAGCAGTACTTC. It yields the protein CASRGYKTSGLHEQYF.

This clonotype was seen many times. The chain couples TRBV7-2 to TRBJ2-3; D gene ambiguous. V was pared by 1 base and J by 2 bases, with 7 bases between. Germline CDR1 reads SGHTA; CDR2 reads FQGNSA. The CDR3 extends over 14 amino acids. The CDR3 spells CASSLGRVTDTQYF. The CDR3 DNA follows: TGTGCCAGCAGCTTAGGCAGAGTCACAGATACGCAGTATTTT.

This clonotype was seen a handful of times. The chain links TRBV5-6 to TRBJ1-2; D possibly corresponds to TRBD1 (5 bases). Germline V CDR1 and CDR2: SGHDT, YYEEEE. Trimming took 3 bases from V and 7 from J, leaving 10 bases between them. This CDR3 is built from 12 residues. The CDR3 DNA follows: TGTGCCAGCAGCTCAGGGTTACCTGGCTACACCTTC. Translation gives CASSSGLPGYTF.

This clonotype has at least ten counts. This chain joins TRBV7-2 and TRBJ2-3; 9 bases fit TRBD2. Trimming cost V 0 bases and J 4 bases; bases outside gene matches: 2. The CDR3 extends over 15 amino acids. The germline V gene has CDR1 SGHTA and CDR2 FQGNSA. The CDR3 sequence is CASSLAAGGADTQYF. In DNA form, the CDR3 reads TGTGCCAGCAGCTTAGCGGCGGGGGGGGCAGATACGCAGTATTTT.